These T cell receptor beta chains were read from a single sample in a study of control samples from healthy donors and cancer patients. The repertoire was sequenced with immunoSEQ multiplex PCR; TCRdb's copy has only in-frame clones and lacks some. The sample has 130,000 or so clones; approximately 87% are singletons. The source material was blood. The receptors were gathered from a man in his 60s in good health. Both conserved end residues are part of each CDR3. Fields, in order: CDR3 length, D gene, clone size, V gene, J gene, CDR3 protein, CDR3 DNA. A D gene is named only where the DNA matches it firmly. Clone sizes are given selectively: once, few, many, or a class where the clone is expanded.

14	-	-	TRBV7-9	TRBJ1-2	CASSLVAINYGYTF	TGTGCCAGCAGCTTAGTGGCCATCAACTATGGCTACACCTTC
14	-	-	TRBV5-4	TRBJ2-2	CASSLASPTGELFF	TGTGCCAGCAGCTTAGCGAGTCCCACCGGGGAGCTGTTTTTT
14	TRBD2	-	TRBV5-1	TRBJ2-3	CASSGGAKTDTQYF	TGCGCATCTAGCGGGGGGGCAAAGACAGATACGCAGTATTTT
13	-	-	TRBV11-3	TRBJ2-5	CASSLGERETQYF	TGTGCCAGCAGCTTGGGAGAAAGGGAGACCCAGTACTTC
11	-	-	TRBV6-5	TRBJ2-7	CASSSLYEQYF	TGTGCCAGCAGCTCGCTCTACGAGCAGTACTTC
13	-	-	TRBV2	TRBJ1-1	CASSGEENTEAFF	TGTGCCAGCAGTGGCGAGGAGAACACTGAAGCTTTCTTT
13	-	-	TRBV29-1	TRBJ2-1	CSVVSLTYNEQFF	TGCAGCGTTGTTTCGCTTACCTACAATGAGCAGTTCTTC
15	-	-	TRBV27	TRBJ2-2	CASSSQGLNTGELFF	TGTGCCAGCAGTTCACAGGGATTAAACACCGGGGAGCTGTTTTTT
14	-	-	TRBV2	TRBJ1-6	CASSLLGSNSPLHF	TGTGCCAGCAGTCTGCTAGGGAGTAATTCACCCCTCCACTTT
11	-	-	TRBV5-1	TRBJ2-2	CASSRRGELFF	TGCGCCAGCAGCCGTCGCGGGGAGCTGTTTTTT
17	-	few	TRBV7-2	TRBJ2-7	CASSLGQLSLGGYEQYF	TGTGCCAGCAGCTTAGGACAGCTAAGTCTCGGAGGCTACGAGCAGTACTTC
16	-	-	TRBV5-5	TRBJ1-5	CASSLELQTSNQPQHF	TGTGCCAGCAGCTTGGAGTTACAAACGAGCAATCAGCCCCAGCATTTT
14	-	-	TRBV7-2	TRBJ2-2	CASSLGWVTGELFF	TGTGCCAGCAGCTTAGGCTGGGTCACCGGGGAGCTGTTTTTT
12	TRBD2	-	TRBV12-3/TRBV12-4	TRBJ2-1	CASSTSGPEQFF	TGTGCCAGCAGTACTAGCGGGCCTGAGCAGTTCTTC
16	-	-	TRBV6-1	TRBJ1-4	CASSVRRGRTNEKLFF	TGTGCCAGCAGTGTAAGACGGGGAAGAACTAATGAAAAACTGTTTTTT
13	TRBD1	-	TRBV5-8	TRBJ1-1	CASRVTGITEAFF	TGTGCCAGCAGGGTGACAGGGATCACTGAAGCTTTCTTT
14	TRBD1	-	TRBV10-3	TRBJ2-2	CAIRLGQATGELFF	TGTGCCATCAGGCTGGGACAGGCCACCGGGGAGCTGTTTTTT
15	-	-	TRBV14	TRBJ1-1	CASSQEKVRGTEAFF	TGTGCCAGCAGCCAAGAGAAGGTTCGGGGCACTGAAGCTTTCTTT
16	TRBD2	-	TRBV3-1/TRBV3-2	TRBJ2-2	CASRPRDYYSAGELFF	TGTGCCAGCAGGCCCCGGGACTACTACAGCGCCGGGGAGCTGTTTTTT
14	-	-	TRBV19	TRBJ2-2	CATREGGGTGELFF	TGTGCAACAAGGGAAGGGGGAGGAACCGGGGAGCTGTTTTTT
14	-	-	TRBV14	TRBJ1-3	CASSQGHSGNTIYF	TGTGCCAGCAGCCAAGGTCACTCTGGAAACACCATATATTTT
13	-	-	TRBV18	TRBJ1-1	CASSLDRNTEAFF	TGTGCCAGCTCACTGGACAGGAACACTGAAGCTTTCTTT
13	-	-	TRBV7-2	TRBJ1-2	CASSFGVDYGYTF	TGTGCCAGCAGCTTTGGGGTCGACTATGGCTACACCTTC
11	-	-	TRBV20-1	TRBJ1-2	CSALQMGGYTF	TGCAGTGCTCTTCAAATGGGAGGCTACACCTTC
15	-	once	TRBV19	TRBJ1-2	CASSFAGDRNYGYTF	TGTGCCAGTAGTTTTGCAGGGGATCGAAACTATGGCTACACCTTC
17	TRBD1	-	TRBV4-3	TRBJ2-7	CASSQDRSGQGRNEQYF	TGCGCCAGCAGCCAAGATCGAAGCGGACAGGGGCGCAACGAGCAGTACTTC
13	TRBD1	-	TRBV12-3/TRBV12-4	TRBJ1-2	CASSLTGESSYTF	TGTGCCAGCAGCCTAACAGGGGAAAGCAGCTACACCTTC
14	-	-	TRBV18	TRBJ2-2	CASSPQGIPGELFF	TGTGCCAGCTCACCACAGGGAATTCCCGGGGAGCTGTTTTTT
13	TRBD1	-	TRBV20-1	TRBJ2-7	CSASGTGGIEQYF	TGCAGTGCTAGTGGGACAGGTGGAATCGAGCAGTACTTC
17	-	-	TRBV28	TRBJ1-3	CASSLYSGSSSGNTIYF	TGTGCCAGCAGTCTTTACTCCGGGAGCAGCTCTGGAAACACCATATATTTT
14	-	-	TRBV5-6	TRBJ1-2	CASSLGTGNYGYTF	TGTGCCAGCAGCTTGGGGACGGGTAACTATGGCTACACCTTC
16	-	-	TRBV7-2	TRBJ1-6	CASSFSGGPQSSPLHF	TGTGCCAGCAGCTTTTCTGGGGGCCCGCAGAGTTCACCCCTCCACTTT
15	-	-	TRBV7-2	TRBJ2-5	CASSLVSPNQETQYF	TGTGCCAGCAGCTTAGTTTCCCCCAACCAAGAGACCCAGTACTTC
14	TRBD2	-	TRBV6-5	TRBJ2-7	CASSFSGGSYEQYF	TGTGCCAGCAGTTTTTCGGGGGGCTCCTACGAGCAGTACTTC
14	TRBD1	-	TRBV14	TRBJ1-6	CASSPRQGRSPLHF	TGTGCCAGCAGTCCTAGACAGGGGCGTTCACCCCTCCACTTT
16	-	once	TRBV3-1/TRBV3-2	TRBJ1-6	CASSLSNGVNNSPLHF	TGTGCCAGCAGCCTTTCTAATGGGGTCAATAATTCACCCCTCCACTTT
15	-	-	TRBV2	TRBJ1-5	CASSENRASNQPQHF	TGTGCCAGCAGTGAGAACAGGGCTAGCAATCAGCCCCAGCATTTT
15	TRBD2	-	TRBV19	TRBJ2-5	CASSWTSGSQETQYF	TGTGCCAGTAGTTGGACTAGCGGGTCCCAAGAGACCCAGTACTTC
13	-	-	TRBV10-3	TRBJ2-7	CAISESGGWEQYF	TGTGCCATCAGTGAGTCGGGGGGCTGGGAGCAGTACTTC
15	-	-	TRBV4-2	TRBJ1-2	CASSPAEGQGYGYTF	TGTGCCAGCAGCCCCGCGGAGGGGCAAGGGTATGGCTACACCTTC
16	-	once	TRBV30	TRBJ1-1	CAWSDAGTRRNTEAFF	TGTGCCTGGAGCGACGCGGGGACGAGGAGGAACACTGAAGCTTTCTTT
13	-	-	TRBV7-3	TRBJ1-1	CASSLMGYTEAFF	TGTGCCAGCAGCTTAATGGGCTACACTGAAGCTTTCTTT
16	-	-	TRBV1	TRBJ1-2	CTSSTPRTGKNYGYTF	TGCACCAGCAGCACCCCCCGGACAGGGAAGAACTATGGCTACACCTTC
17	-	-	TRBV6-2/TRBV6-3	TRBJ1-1	CASSYSIRGGSWTEAFF	TGTGCCAGCAGTTACTCGATCAGGGGTGGATCGTGGACTGAAGCTTTCTTT
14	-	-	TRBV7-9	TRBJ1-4	CASSLATKREKLFF	TGTGCCAGCAGCTTGGCAACCAAAAGGGAAAAACTGTTTTTT
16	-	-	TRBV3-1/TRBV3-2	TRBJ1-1	CASSQDRRPKNTEAFF	TGTGCCAGCAGCCAAGATAGAAGACCGAAGAACACTGAAGCTTTCTTT
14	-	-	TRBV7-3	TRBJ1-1	CASSLTPTNTEAFF	TGTGCCAGCAGCTTAACTCCGACGAACACTGAAGCTTTCTTT
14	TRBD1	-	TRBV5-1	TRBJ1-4	CASSPQGDNEKLFF	TGCGCCAGCAGCCCCCAGGGGGATAATGAAAAACTGTTTTTT
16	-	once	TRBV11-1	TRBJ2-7	CASSPQLTGVSYEQYF	TGTGCCAGCAGCCCGCAATTGACGGGTGTGTCCTACGAGCAGTACTTC
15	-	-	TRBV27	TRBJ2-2	CASSDSGARGGELFF	TGTGCCAGCAGTGACTCAGGGGCAAGGGGCGGGGAGCTGTTTTTT
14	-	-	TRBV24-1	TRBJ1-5	CATSDSAGNQPQHF	TGTGCCACCAGTGATTCCGCAGGCAATCAGCCCCAGCATTTT
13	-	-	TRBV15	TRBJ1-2	CATSRDHLDGYTF	TGTGCCACCAGCAGAGATCATTTAGATGGCTACACCTTC
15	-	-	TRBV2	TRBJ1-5	CASSAYRDPAQPQHF	TGTGCCAGCAGTGCGTATAGGGACCCGGCTCAGCCCCAGCATTTT
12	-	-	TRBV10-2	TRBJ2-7	CASRLLSYEQYF	TGCGCCAGCAGACTGTTGTCCTACGAGCAGTACTTC